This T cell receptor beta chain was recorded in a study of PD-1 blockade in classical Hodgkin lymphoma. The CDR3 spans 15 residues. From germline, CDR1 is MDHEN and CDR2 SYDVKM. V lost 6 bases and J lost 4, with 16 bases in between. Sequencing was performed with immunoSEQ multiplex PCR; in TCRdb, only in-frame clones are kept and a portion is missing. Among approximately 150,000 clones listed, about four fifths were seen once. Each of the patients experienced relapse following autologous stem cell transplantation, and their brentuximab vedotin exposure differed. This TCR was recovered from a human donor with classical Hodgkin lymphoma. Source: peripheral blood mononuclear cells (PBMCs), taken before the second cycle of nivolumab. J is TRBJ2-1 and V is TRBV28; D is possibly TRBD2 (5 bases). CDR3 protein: CASSRLEAGYNEQFF. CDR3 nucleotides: TGTGCCAGCAGCCGTCTTGAGGCGGGTTACAATGAGCAGTTCTTC. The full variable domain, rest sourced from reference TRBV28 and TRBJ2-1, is DVKVTQSSRYLVKRTGEKVFLECVQDMDHENMFWYRQDPGLGLRLIYFSYDVKMKEKGDIPEGYSVSREKKERFSLILESASTNQTSMYLCASSRLEAGYNEQFFGPGTRLTVL.